One and the same sample provided the 5 T cell receptor beta chains below, sequenced in a study of blood T cell repertoires in COVID-19. Data came from immunoSEQ multiplex PCR; TCRdb stores just in-frame clones and leaves some out. The table lists about 120,000 clones, approximately 85% of them singletons. The sample taken for sequencing was peripheral blood. These receptors all stem from a human donor in a cohort sampled during active COVID-19.

This rearrangement joins TRBV19 to TRBJ2-2; D is possibly TRBD1 (5 bases). Germline loops: CDR1 LNHDA, CDR2 SQIVND (reference sequence). V was trimmed by 3 bases and J by 2 bases, leaving 13 bases between them. There are 16 residues in the CDR3. DNA of the CDR3: TGTGCCAGTAGTATGGGGCAGGCTTCAAACACCGGGGAGCTGTTTTTT. Amino acid sequence: CASSMGQASNTGELFF.

The rearrangement links TRBV18 to TRBJ2-5, with 11 positions matching TRBD2. This CDR3 is built from 16 residues. Per germline, CDR1 KGHSH and CDR2 LQKENI. Trimming removed 3 bases from V and 5 bases from J; junction bases left unmatched: 8. The CDR3 bases are TGTGCCAGCTCACCGCTGGGACTAGCGGTACGGGAGACCCAGTACTTC. Translation: CASSPLGLAVRETQYF.

The rearrangement links TRBV7-2 to TRBJ2-3; 8 nucleotides agree with TRBD2. Germline V gene data show CDR1 as SGHTA and CDR2 as FQGNSA. CDR3 length: 17 amino acids. V was clipped by 2 bases and J by 2 bases; unmatched bases: 9. The CDR3 sequence is CASSLNGGASPTDTQYF. DNA of the CDR3: TGTGCCAGCAGCTTAAACGGGGGGGCCTCACCCACAGATACGCAGTATTTT.

The chain joins TRBV2 to TRBJ1-2, with a weak D call TRBD1 (6 bases). The germline V gene encodes CDR1 SNHLY and CDR2 FYNNEI. The V gene lost 5 bases and the J gene lost 4 bases, with 17 bases spanning the gap. This CDR3 is built from 15 residues. This CDR3 is CASSPTTGFGYGYTF. The CDR3 coding sequence is TGTGCCAGCAGTCCAACTACAGGGTTTGGCTATGGCTACACCTTC.

This clone was seen a handful of times. This chain joins TRBV7-2 and TRBJ2-7, with a weak D call TRBD1 (5 bases). There are 13 residues in the CDR3. Germline V gene data show CDR1 as SGHTA and CDR2 as FQGNSA. V dropped 2 bases and J dropped 4 bases, with 9 bases sitting between them. This CDR3 is CASSLRRAYEQYF. CDR3 nucleotide sequence: TGTGCCAGCAGCTTACGCAGGGCTTACGAGCAGTACTTC.